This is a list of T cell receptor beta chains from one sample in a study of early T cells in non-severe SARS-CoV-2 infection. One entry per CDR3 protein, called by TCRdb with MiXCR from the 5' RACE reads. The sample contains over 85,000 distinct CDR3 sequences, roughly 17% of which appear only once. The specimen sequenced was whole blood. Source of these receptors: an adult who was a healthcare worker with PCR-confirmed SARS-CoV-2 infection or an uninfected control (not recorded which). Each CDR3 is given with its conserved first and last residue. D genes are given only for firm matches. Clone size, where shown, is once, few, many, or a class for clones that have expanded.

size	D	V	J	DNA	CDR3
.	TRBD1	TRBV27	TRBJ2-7	TGTGCCAGCAGTTTATCCGGGACAGACTACGAGCAGTACTTC	CASSLSGTDYEQYF
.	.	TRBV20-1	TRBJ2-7	TGCAGTGCTAGAGATTTTCAGGGTTACGAGCAGTACTTC	CSARDFQGYEQYF
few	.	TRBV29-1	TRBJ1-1	TGCAGCGTTTTGAGGGTGAACACTGAAGCTTTCTTT	CSVLRVNTEAFF
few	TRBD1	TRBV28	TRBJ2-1	TGTGCCAGCAGTACCGGGACAGGGATTGAGCAGTTCTTC	CASSTGTGIEQFF
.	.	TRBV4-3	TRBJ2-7	TGCGCCAGCAGCCAAGTAGCATCAGACAGCGCCTACGAGCAGTACTTC	CASSQVASDSAYEQYF
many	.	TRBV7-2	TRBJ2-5	TGTGCCAGCACCCAATTATCACCAGGGGAAGGGACCCAGTACTTC	CASTQLSPGEGTQYF
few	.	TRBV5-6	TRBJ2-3	TGTGCCAGCAGCTTGTTGTCGAGCACAGATACGCAGTATTTT	CASSLLSSTDTQYF
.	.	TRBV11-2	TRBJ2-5	TGTGCCAGCAGCTTAGGGGGCCTGGAGACCCAGTACTTC	CASSLGGLETQYF
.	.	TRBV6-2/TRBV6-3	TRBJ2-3	TGTGCCAGCAACAACCTTATCCCAGATACGCAGTATTTT	CASNNLIPDTQYF
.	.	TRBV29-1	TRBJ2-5	TGCAGCGTTTCCAGGGGCGCGAGGGAGACCCAGTACTTC	CSVSRGARETQYF
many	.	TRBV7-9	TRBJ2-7	TGTGCCAGCAGCCCTCCCCAACCGGGACCAGGGAACCCCTACGAGCAGTACTTC	CASSPPQPGPGNPYEQYF
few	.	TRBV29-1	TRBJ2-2	TGCAGCGTTCTTGGCCAGGGAAGAGCGAACACCGGGGAGCTGTTTTTT	CSVLGQGRANTGELFF
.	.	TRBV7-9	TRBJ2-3	TGTGCCAGCAGCCCCCGGCTGGGGCACGGCACAGATACGCAGTATTTT	CASSPRLGHGTDTQYF
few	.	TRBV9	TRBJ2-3	TGTGCCAGCAGCGTAAGGAGCTTTTCTAGCACAGATACGCAGTATTTT	CASSVRSFSSTDTQYF
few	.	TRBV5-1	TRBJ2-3	TGCGCCAGCAGCGCGGGCGGACCCACAGATACGCAGTATTTT	CASSAGGPTDTQYF
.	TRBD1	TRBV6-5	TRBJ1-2	TGTGCCAGCAGTTACAACGACAGGGACTATGGCTACACCTTC	CASSYNDRDYGYTF
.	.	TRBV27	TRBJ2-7	TGTGCCAGCAGTTTATTTCCGGGGTCCTACGAGCAGTACTTC	CASSLFPGSYEQYF
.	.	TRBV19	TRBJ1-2	TGTGCCAGTAGTTTGACAGAATTCTATGGCTACACCTTC	CASSLTEFYGYTF
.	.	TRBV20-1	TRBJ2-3	TGCAGTGCTAGGAACCTCGCAGATACGCAGTATTTT	CSARNLADTQYF
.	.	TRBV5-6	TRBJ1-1	TGTGCCAGCAGCTTGATCGGACAGCTAGACACTGAAGCTTTCTTT	CASSLIGQLDTEAFF
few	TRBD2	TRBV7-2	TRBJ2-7	TGTGCCAGCAGCTTAAGCGGGGGGTTCTACGAGCAGTACTTC	CASSLSGGFYEQYF
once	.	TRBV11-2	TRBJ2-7	TGTGCCAGCAGCTTAGTTGGGACATTATTTGGGGAGCAGTACTTC	CASSLVGTLFGEQYF
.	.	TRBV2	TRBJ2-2	TGTGCCAGCAGAGAGGCCCCCGGGGAGCTGTTTTTT	CASREAPGELFF
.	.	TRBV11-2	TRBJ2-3	TGTGCCAGCAGCCCGCGGACAGTGACAGATACGCAGTATTTT	CASSPRTVTDTQYF
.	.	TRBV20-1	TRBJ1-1	TGCAGTGCTAGTAATGAGGGGAACGGTGAAGCTTTCTTT	CSASNEGNGEAFF
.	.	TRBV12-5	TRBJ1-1	TGTGCTAGTGGTTTGGGCAGCCTGAACACTGAAGCTTTCTTT	CASGLGSLNTEAFF
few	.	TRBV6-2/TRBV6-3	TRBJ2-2	TGTGCCAGCAGTTCCACATTACTCCCGGGAACCGGGGAGCTGTTTTTT	CASSSTLLPGTGELFF
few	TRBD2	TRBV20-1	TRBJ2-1	TGCAGTGCTAGACAGACTAGCGGACTCGATGAGCAGTTCTTC	CSARQTSGLDEQFF
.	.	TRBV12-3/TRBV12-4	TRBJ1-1	TGTGCCAGCAGTTTCGGTGGCGACACTGAAGCTTTCTTT	CASSFGGDTEAFF
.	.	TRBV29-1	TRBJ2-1	TGCAGCGTTGCAGGGGGGTGGAATGAGCAGTTCTTC	CSVAGGWNEQFF
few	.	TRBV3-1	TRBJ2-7	TGTGCCAGCAGCGACGACACGGCCCTAAACGAGCAGTACTTC	CASSDDTALNEQYF
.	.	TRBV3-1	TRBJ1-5	TGTGCCAGCAGCCAAAGTAGCAATCAGCCCCAGCATTTT	CASSQSSNQPQHF
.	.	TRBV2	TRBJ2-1	TGTGCCAGCAGCTTAGACTCGCATGAGCAGTTCTTC	CASSLDSHEQFF
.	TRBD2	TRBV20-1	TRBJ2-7	TGCAGTGCTAGAGAGAGGACTAGCGGGAGCGGTGAGCAGTACTTC	CSARERTSGSGEQYF
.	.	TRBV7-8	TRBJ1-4	TGTGCCAGCAGCCCAGGGGTTGCAACTAATGAAAAACTGTTTTTT	CASSPGVATNEKLFF
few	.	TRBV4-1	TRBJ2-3	TGCGCCAGCAGCCAAGATTCGACAGATGCAGATACGCAGTATTTT	CASSQDSTDADTQYF
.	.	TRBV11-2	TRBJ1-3	TGTGCCAGCGGAGGACAGTATTGGGGAAACACCATATATTTT	CASGGQYWGNTIYF
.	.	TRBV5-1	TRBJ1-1	TGCGCCAGCAAGAAGGAAACGAACACTGAAGCTTTCTTT	CASKKETNTEAFF
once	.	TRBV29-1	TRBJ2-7	TGCAGCGTTGAAGAGGGAGGAACCTACGAGCAGTACTTC	CSVEEGGTYEQYF
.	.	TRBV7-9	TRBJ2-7	TGTGCCAGCCAGGGGGGAACCGAGCAGTACTTC	CASQGGTEQYF
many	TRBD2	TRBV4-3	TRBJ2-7	TGCGCCAGCAGCCAAGATAAGGGACTAGCGGGAACCTACGAGCAGTACTTC	CASSQDKGLAGTYEQYF
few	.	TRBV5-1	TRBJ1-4	TGCGCCAGCAGCTTGGGAAGACGAGTACCTGCAACTAATGAAAAACTGTTTTTT	CASSLGRRVPATNEKLFF
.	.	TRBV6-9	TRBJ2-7	TGTGCCAGCAGTTCTCACAATACCACCTACGAGCAGTACTTC	CASSSHNTTYEQYF
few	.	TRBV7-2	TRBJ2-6	TGTGCCAGCAGCTTCGACAGCGTCTCTGGGGCCAACGTCCTGACTTTC	CASSFDSVSGANVLTF
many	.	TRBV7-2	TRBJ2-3	TGTGCCAGCAGTTCCACAGATACGCAGTATTTT	CASSSTDTQYF
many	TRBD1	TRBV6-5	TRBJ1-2	TGTGCCAGCACCCGACAGGGGGCTGGCTATGGCTACACCTTC	CASTRQGAGYGYTF
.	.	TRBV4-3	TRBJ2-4	TGCGCCAGCAGCCCCGGTGGGATAGCCAAAAACATTCAGTACTTC	CASSPGGIAKNIQYF
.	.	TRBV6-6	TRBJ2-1	TGTGCCAGCAGTTACGCCCGGGTCGGCTCCTACAATGAGCAGTTCTTC	CASSYARVGSYNEQFF
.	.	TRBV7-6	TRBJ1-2	TGTGCCAGCAGCTTACGAACGGGCGGCTACACCTTC	CASSLRTGGYTF
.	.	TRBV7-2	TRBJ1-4	TGTGCCAGCAGCCTCGCCCTTGGTGAAAAACTGTTTTTT	CASSLALGEKLFF
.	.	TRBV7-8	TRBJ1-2	TGTGCCAGCAGCTTAGCTCTCAGTTTCCCCCCTAACTATGGCTACACCTTC	CASSLALSFPPNYGYTF